The text below deals with one TCR beta chain. Its target is not known. The CDR3 has 14 amino acids. Losses at the gene ends were 5 bases for V and 2 bases for J; bases not matched to a gene: 5. Looked up from germline, CDR1 is SGHRS and CDR2 is YFSETQ. The data originate from a study of cytomegalovirus exposure and HLA in healthy donors. Study-level information: Counted in an early data release were approximately 80 million unique TCRs from HLA-typed donors.

Study results and limitations: Researchers reportedly found TCR beta sequences accurately predicted most subjects' HLA-A and HLA-B alleles.

The PCR used 60 Vbeta and 13 Jbeta primers. Authors' processing steps: In a later analysis, 10 million to 11 million of approximately 80 million unique beta chains occurred in at least two donors. Assay used: immunoSEQ multiplex PCR; TCRdb lists only in-frame clones, some missing. V and J calls and clone size follow that table, whereas D and trimming were derived from the DNA. The sample has about 110,000 clones; less than 80% are singletons. This TCR derives from a young man in good health and CMV-seropositive. Sequenced material: PBMCs. V usage is TRBV5-1 and J usage is TRBJ2-5, with 8 bases aligning to TRBD2. The CDR3: CASRARGEQETQYF. CDR3 nucleotide sequence: TGCGCCAGCAGGGCGCGGGGGGAACAAGAGACCCAGTACTTC.